The 7 T cell receptor beta chains listed next were all sequenced from one sample in a study of T cell clonality in common variable immunodeficiency. Clones were read by immunoSEQ multiplex PCR, and TCRdb kept only the in-frame ones, dropping some. Reported are approximately 44,000 clones, none seen only once; the ten largest carry roughly 2.8%. The sequenced sample was peripheral blood mononuclear cells. The receptors derive from a person aged 18 to 70 in good health.

This clone has a count of ten or more. The CDR3 end falls 3 residues outside the read, so it is completed with the germline J gene. The gene calls are TRBV30 and TRBJ1-3; weak D call: TRBD1 (5 bases). This CDR3 has 14 residues. Trimming cost V 0 bases and J 1 base, with 7 bases left between them. Germline V gene sequence: CDR1 GTSNPN, CDR2 SVGIG (reference sequence). CDR3 residues: CAWSVQASGNTIYF. The part of the CDR3 DNA that was read is TGTGCCTGGAGTGTACAGGCTTCTGGAAACACC.

This clone was detected many times. The read halts 3 residues ahead of the CDR3 end, with the missing end drawn from the germline J gene. The V gene is TRBV19, the J gene TRBJ2-1; TRBD2 might be the D (6 bases). CDR3 length: 14 residues. V was pared by 6 bases and J by 5 bases, with 14 bases between. CDR1 and CDR2 from the germline V gene are LNHDA and SQIVND (reference sequence). The CDR3 region is CASRRIAANNEQFF. The covered CDR3 bases are TGTGCCAGTAGACGGATAGCGGCAAACAATGAG.

This clone was seen ten or more times. The read finishes 3 residues shy of the CDR3 end, and the germline J gene is used to complete it. This chain connects TRBV30 to TRBJ1-4, with D maybe TRBD1 (5 bases). V lost 4 bases and J 6 bases, leaving 15 bases between the germline ends. The CDR3 is made up of 14 amino acids. Per the germline V gene, CDR1 is GTSNPN and CDR2 is SVGIG (reference sequence). The sequenced part of the CDR3 DNA is TGTGCCTGGACCATTTCCGGGACTCATGAAAAA. This sequence encodes CAWTISGTHEK. The CDR3, in full, reads CAWTISGTHEKLFF.

Points on this clone: The CDR3 goes on 3 residues after the read ends, and that part is filled in from the germline J gene. The rearrangement uses TRBV19 and TRBJ2-1, with 9 nucleotides matching TRBD2. Germline assignment: CDR1 LNHDA and CDR2 SQIVND (reference sequence). This CDR3 is 14 amino acids long. The V and J ends lost 5 bases and 9 bases, in that order; junction bases with no gene match: 8. The part of the CDR3 DNA that was read is TGTGCCAGTAGTCCTGGCGGGGGGGCTTTTGAG. Translation gives CASSPGGGAFE. The whole CDR3 reads CASSPGGGAFEQFF.

This clone appeared many times. The CDR3 extends 3 residues past the end of the read, so its final part is completed from the germline J gene. The genes are TRBV20-1 and TRBJ2-7; the match to TRBD2 covers 9 bases. The V gene's germline CDR1 is DFQATT and CDR2 SNEGSKA (reference sequence). Trimming took 4 bases from V and 4 from J; bases not matched to a gene: 8. This CDR3 comprises 14 residues. CDR3 amino acids: CSATTGLALYEQYF. Incomplete CDR3 DNA: TGCAGTGCTACTACGGGACTAGCTCTTTACGAG.

This clone was recorded many times. The read ends 3 residues shy of where the CDR3 ends; the end is completed using the germline J gene. The genes are TRBV19 and TRBJ2-3, with 9 bases lining up with TRBD2. J lost 2 bases, V lost 5 bases, and 8 bases had no gene match. This CDR3 has 16 residues. Germline loops: CDR1 LNHDA, CDR2 SQIVND (reference sequence). The sequenced CDR3 bases are TGTGCCAGTAGTCCGAGACTAGCGGCGAACACAGATACG. It codes for CASSPRLAANTDT. The CDR3 reads in full as CASSPRLAANTDTQYF.

This clone was seen at least ten times. Read sequence stops 3 residues before the CDR3 end, and the germline J gene provides the missing end. The rearrangement joins TRBV6-1 to TRBJ2-3, with a possible D match to TRBD2 (6 bases). The germline CDR1 and CDR2 sequences are MNHNS and SASEGT. The CDR3 extends over 14 amino acids. Trimming removed 0 bases from V and 2 bases from J, with 6 bases in between. The CDR3 sequence: CASSEAGLTDTQYF. Partial CDR3 DNA: TGTGCCAGCAGTGAAGCGGGACTCACAGATACG.